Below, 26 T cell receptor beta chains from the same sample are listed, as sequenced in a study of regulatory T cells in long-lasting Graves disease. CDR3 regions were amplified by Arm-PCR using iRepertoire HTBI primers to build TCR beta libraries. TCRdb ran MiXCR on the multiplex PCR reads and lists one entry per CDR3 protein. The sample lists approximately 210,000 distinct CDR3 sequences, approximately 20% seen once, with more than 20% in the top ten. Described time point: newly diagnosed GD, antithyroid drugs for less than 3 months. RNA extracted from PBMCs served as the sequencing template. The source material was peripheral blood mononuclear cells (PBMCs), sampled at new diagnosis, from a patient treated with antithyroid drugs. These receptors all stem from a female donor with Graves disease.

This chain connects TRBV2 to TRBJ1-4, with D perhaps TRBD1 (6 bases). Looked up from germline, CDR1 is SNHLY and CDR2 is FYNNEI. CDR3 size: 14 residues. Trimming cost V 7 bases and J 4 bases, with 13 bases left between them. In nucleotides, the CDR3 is TGTGCCAGCACCCGAGGGGGTGTTAATGAAAAACTGTTTTTT. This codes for CASTRGGVNEKLFF.

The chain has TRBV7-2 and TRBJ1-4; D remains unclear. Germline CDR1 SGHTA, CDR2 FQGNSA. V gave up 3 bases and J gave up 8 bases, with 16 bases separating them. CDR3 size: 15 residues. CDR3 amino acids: CASSLIARRNEKLFF. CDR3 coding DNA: TGTGCCAGCAGCTTGATTGCCAGGCGCAACGAAAAACTGTTTTTT.

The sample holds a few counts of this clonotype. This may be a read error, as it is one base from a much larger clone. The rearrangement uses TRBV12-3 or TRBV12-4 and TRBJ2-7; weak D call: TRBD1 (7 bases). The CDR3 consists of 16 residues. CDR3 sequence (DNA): TGTGCCAGCAGGTTAGCGTGGGGGCAGGGGGGTGGCGAGCAGTACTTC. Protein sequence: CASRLAWGQGGGEQYF.

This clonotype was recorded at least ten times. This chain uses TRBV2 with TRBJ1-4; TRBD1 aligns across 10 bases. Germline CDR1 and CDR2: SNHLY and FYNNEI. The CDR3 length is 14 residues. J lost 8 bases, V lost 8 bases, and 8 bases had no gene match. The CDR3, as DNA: TGTGCCAGCGGCGCCGGGACAGGGGTGGAAAAACTGTTTTTT. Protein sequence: CASGAGTGVEKLFF. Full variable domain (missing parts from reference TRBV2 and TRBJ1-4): EPEVTQTPSHQVTQMGQEVILRCVPISNHLYFYWYRQILGQKVEFLVSFYNNEISEKSEIFDDQFSVERPDGSNFTLKIRSTKLEDSAMYFCASGAGTGVEKLFFGSGTQLSVL.

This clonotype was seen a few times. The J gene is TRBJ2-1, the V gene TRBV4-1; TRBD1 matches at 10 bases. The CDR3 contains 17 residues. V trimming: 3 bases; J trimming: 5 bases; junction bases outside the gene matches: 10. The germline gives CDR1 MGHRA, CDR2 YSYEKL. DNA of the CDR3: TGCGCCAGCAGCCAGCTCCCGGGACAGGGGTTCGACAATGAGCAGTTCTTC. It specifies CASSQLPGQGFDNEQFF.

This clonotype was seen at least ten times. For the CDR3, the DNA is TGTGCCAGCAGCTTTAGCGACAGCACAGATACGCAGTATTTT. Translated: CASSFSDSTDTQYF. J is TRBJ2-3 and V is TRBV11-3; the D gene is possibly TRBD2 (5 bases). Germline loops: CDR1 SGHNT, CDR2 YENEEA. The CDR3 sequence is 14 residues long. V lost 3 bases, J lost 0 bases, and 7 bases lay in between.

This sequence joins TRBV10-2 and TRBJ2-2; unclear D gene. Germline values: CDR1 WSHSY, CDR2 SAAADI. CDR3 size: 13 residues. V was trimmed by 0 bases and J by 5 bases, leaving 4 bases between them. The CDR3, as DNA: TGCGCCAGCAGTGAGTCGGAAACCGGGGAGCTGTTTTTT. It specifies CASSESETGELFF.

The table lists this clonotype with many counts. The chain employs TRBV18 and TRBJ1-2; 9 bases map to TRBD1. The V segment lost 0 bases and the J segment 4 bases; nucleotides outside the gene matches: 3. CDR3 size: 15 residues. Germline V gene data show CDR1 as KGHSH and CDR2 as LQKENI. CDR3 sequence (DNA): TGTGCCAGCTCACCACCCGGGACAGGGCGCTATGGCTACACCTTC. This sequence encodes CASSPPGTGRYGYTF. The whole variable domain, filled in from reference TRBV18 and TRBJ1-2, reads NAGVMQNPRHLVRRRGQEARLRCSPMKGHSHVYWYRQLPEEGLKFMVYLQKENIIDESGMPKERFSAEFPKEGPSILRIQQVVRGDSAAYFCASSPPGTGRYGYTFGSGTRLTVV.

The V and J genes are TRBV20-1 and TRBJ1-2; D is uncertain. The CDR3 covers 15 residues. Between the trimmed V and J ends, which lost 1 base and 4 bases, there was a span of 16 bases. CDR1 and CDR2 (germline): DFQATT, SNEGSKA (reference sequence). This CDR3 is CSARARQRALYGYTF. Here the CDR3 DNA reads TGCAGTGCTAGAGCTAGGCAGCGAGCTCTCTATGGCTACACCTTC.

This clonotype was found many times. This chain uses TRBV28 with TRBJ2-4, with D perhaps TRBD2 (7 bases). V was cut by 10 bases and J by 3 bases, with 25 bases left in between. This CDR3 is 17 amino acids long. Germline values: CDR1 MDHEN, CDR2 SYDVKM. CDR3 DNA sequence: TGTGCCACTAAACCCGGGGGGCGGGGGTTGGTCAAAAACATTCAGTACTTC. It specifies CATKPGGRGLVKNIQYF.

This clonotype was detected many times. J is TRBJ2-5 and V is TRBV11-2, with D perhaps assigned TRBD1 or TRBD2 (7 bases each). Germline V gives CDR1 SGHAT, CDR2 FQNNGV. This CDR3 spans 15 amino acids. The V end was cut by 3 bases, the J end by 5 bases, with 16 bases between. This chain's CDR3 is CASSFPGGGEETQYF. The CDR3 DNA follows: TGTGCCAGCAGCTTCCCAGGGGGAGGGGAGGAGACCCAGTACTTC.

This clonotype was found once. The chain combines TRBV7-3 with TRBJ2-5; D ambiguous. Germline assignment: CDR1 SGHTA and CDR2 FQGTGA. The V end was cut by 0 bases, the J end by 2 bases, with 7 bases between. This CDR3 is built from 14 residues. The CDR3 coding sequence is TGTGCCAGCAGCTTAACGTTCAGACAAGAGACCCAGTACTTC. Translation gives CASSLTFRQETQYF.

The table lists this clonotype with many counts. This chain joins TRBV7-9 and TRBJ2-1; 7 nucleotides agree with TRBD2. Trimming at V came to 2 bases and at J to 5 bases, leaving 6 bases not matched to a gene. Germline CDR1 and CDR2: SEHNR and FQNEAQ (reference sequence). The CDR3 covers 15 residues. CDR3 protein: CASSLPREADNEQFF. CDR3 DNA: TGTGCCAGCAGCTTACCACGGGAGGCTGACAATGAGCAGTTCTTC.

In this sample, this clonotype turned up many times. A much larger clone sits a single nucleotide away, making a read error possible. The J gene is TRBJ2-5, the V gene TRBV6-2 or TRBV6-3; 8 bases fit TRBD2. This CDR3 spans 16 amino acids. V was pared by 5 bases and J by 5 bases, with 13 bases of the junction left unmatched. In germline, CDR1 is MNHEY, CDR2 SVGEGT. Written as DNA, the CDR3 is TGTGCCAGCAGTGGATCCGCCGGGGGGGATTTGGAGACCCAGTACTTC. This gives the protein CASSGSAGGDLETQYF.

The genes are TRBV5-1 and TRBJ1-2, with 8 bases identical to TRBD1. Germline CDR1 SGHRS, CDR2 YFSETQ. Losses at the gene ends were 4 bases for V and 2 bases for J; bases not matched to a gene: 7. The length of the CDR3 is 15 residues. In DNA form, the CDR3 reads TGCGCCAGCAGCCAGAGGACAGGGCAGAACTATGGCTACACCTTC. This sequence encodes CASSQRTGQNYGYTF.

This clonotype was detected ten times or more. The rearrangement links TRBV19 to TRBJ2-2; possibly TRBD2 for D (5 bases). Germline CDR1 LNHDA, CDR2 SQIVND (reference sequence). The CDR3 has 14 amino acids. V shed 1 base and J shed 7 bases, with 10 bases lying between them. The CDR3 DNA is TGTGCCAGTAGTATAGTGAGGGAAGGCGGGGAGCTGTTTTTT. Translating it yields CASSIVREGGELFF. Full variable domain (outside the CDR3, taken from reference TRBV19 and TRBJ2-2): DGGITQSPKYLFRKEGQNVTLSCEQNLNHDAMYWYRQDPGQGLRLIYYSQIVNDFQKGDIAEGYSVSREKKESFPLTVTSAQKNPTAFYLCASSIVREGGELFFGEGSRLTVL.

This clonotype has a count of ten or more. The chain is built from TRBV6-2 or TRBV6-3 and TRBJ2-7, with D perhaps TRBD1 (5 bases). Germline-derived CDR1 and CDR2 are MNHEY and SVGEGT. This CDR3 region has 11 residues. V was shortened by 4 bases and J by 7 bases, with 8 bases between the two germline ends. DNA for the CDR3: TGTGCCAGCAGTTTAAAGGGGGAGCAGTACTTC. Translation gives CASSLKGEQYF.

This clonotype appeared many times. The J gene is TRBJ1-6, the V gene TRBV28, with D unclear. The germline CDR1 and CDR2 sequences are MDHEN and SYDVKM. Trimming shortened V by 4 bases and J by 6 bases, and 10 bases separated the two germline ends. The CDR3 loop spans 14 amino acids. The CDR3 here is CASSSRRLNSPLHF. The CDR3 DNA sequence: TGTGCCAGCAGTTCTCGGCGGCTTAATTCACCCCTCCACTTT.

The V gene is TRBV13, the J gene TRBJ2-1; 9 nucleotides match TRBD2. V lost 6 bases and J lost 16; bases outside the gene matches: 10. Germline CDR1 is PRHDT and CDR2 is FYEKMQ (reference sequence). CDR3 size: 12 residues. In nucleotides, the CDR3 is TGTGCCAGCAGTCAGGCGGGGGGGAAAGACTTCTTC. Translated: CASSQAGGKDFF. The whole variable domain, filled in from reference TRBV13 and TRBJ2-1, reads AAGVIQSPRHLIKEKRETATLKCYPIPRHDTVYWYQQGPGQDPQFLISFYEKMQSDKGSIPDRFSAQQFSDYHSELNMSSLELGDSALYFCASSQAGGKDFFGPGTRLTVL.

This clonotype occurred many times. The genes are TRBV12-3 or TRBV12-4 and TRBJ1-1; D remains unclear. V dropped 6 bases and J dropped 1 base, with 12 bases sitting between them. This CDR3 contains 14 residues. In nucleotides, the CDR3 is TGTGCCAGCAGCAGCTCGGCGGGGAACACTGAAGCTTTCTTT. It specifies CASSSSAGNTEAFF.

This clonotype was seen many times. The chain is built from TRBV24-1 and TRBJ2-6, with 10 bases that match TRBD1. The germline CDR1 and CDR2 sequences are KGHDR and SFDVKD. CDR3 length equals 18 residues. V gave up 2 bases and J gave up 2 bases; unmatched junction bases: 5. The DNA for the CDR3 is TGTGCCACCAGTGATTCGACAGGGGGCGCGGCTGGGGCCAACGTCCTGACTTTC. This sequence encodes CATSDSTGGAAGANVLTF.

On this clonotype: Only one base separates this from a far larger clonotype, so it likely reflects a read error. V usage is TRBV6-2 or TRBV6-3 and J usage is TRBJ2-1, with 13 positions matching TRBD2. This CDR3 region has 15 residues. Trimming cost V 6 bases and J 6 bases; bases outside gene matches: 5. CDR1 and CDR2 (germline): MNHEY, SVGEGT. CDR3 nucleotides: TGTGCCAGCAGCCCGGGACTAGCGGGATGCAATGAGCAGTTCTTC. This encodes CASSPGLAGCNEQFF.

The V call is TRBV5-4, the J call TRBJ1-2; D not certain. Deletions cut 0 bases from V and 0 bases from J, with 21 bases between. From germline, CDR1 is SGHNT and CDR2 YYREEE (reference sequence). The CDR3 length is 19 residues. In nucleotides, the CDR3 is TGTGCCAGCAGCTTGGGGGCCAGCTACCCTCTAAGTGCTAACTATGGCTACACCTTC. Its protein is CASSLGASYPLSANYGYTF.

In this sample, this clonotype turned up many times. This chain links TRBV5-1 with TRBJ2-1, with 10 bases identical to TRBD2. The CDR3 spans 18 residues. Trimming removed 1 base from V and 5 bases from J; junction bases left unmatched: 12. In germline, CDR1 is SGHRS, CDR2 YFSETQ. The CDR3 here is CASSLLESQREGHNEQFF. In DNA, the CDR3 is TGCGCCAGCAGCTTGTTAGAAAGCCAGCGGGAGGGCCACAATGAGCAGTTCTTC.

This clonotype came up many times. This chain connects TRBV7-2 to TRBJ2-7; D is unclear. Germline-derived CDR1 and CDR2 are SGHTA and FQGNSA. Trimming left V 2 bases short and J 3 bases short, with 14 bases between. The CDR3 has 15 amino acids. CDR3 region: CASSLYPTPDYEQYF. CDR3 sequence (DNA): TGTGCCAGCAGCTTATATCCAACCCCAGACTACGAGCAGTACTTC.

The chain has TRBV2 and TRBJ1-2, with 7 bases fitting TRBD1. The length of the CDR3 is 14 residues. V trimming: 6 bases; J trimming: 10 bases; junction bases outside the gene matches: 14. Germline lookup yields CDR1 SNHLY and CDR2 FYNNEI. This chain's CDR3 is CASRNPDRTRSYTF. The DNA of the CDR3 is TGTGCCAGCAGAAACCCGGACAGGACAAGGTCCTACACCTTC.